Described below is a single TCR beta chain sequence and its context. These data are taken from a study of OX40 agonist ivuxolimab in advanced cancers. V was trimmed by 6 bases and J by 7 bases, leaving 13 bases between them. CDR3 length: 13 amino acids. Germline-derived CDR1 and CDR2 are SNHLY and FYNNEI. Profiling relied on immunoSEQ multiplex PCR, and the TCRdb table lists in-frame clones only, not all of them. The profile shows some 40,000 clones, about 89% of them singletons. The J gene is TRBJ2-1, the V gene TRBV2; D is undetermined. This sequence originates from an adult with an advanced solid tumor such as melanoma, head and neck, liver or kidney cancer. The source material was CD4+ or CD8+ T cells sorted from blood, sampled in a trial of the OX40 agonist ivuxolimab. For the CDR3, the DNA is TGTGCCAGCAGGGAAAGGGTCCCAAATGAGCAGTTCTTC. It codes for CASRERVPNEQFF. The full variable domain, completed using reference TRBV2 and TRBJ2-1, is EPEVTQTPSHQVTQMGQEVILRCVPISNHLYFYWYRQILGQKVEFLVSFYNNEISEKSEIFDDQFSVERPDGSNFTLKIRSTKLEDSAMYFCASRERVPNEQFFGPGTRLTVL.